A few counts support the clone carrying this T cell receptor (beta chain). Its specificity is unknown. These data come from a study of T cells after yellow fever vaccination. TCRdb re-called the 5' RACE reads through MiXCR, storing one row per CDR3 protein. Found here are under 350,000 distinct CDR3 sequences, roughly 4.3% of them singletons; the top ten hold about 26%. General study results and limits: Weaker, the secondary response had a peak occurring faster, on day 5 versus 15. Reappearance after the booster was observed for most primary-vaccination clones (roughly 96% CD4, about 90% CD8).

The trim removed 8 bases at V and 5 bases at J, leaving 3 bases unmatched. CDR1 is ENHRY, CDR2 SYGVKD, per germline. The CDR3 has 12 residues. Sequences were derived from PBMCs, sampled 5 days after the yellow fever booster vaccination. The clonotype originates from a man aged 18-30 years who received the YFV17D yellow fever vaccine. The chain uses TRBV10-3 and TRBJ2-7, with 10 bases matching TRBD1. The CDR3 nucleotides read TGTGCCATCTCCGGGACAGGGGACGAGCAGTACTTC. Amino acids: CAISGTGDEQYF.